What follows are 28 T cell receptor beta chains derived from one specimen sequenced in a study of blood T cell repertoires in COVID-19. Sequencing was performed with immunoSEQ multiplex PCR; in TCRdb, only in-frame clones are kept and a portion is missing. The sample shows about 200,000 clones, approximately 85% of them seen only once. The sequencing sample was made of peripheral blood. Receptors were obtained from a woman aged 65 to 85 with COVID-19, enrolled during active disease.

A remark on this clone: This specimen includes other DNA sequences encoding the same CDR3. J is TRBJ2-7 and V is TRBV28; TRBD2 might be the D (6 bases). This CDR3 has 12 amino acids. Germline V gene data show CDR1 as MDHEN and CDR2 as SYDVKM. Trimming left V 5 bases short and J 4 bases short, with 9 bases between. The CDR3 DNA sequence: TGTGCCAGCAGTCCGGGAGATTACGAGCAGTACTTC. This gives the protein CASSPGDYEQYF.

The J gene is TRBJ1-4, the V gene TRBV10-3; 7 nucleotides match TRBD1. Germline V gene sequence: CDR1 ENHRY, CDR2 SYGVKD. Trimming at V came to 6 bases and at J to 0 bases, leaving 7 bases not matched to a gene. CDR3 length equals 16 residues. CDR3 nucleotides: TGTGCCATCAGCCTGGACAGGCCTGCAACTAATGAAAAACTGTTTTTT. Protein product: CAISLDRPATNEKLFF.

This clone occurred a few times. As DNA, the CDR3 is TGTGCCAGTGATACAGGGGAAGGACGAAGTGGCTACACCTTC. This codes for CASDTGEGRSGYTF. The J gene is TRBJ1-2, the V gene TRBV19, with 7 nucleotides matching TRBD1. CDR3 length: 14 residues. The germline CDR1 and CDR2 sequences are LNHDA and SQIVND (reference sequence). Trimming took 8 bases from V and 7 from J; bases not matched to a gene: 13.

V gene TRBV7-3 combines with J gene TRBJ2-1; TRBD2 aligns across 8 bases. The CDR3 contains 15 residues. V lost 5 bases and J lost 9; bases outside the gene matches: 12. Germline V gives CDR1 SGHTA, CDR2 FQGTGA. The CDR3 nucleotides are TGTGCCAGCAGCCCCGCCTCGGGGGGGCCGGTTGAGCAGTTCTTC. This encodes CASSPASGGPVEQFF.

V usage is TRBV14 and J usage is TRBJ1-1; D is unclear. From germline, CDR1 is SGHDN and CDR2 FVKESK. The V end was cut by 0 bases, the J end by 10 bases, with 18 bases between. The CDR3 runs 15 residues. CDR3 sequence (DNA): TGTGCCAGCAGCCAAGATATTCGAGTTCCTGGTTTAGCTTTCTTT. Its protein is CASSQDIRVPGLAFF.

This chain's CDR3 is CASSLAGEQFF. DNA for the CDR3: TGTGCCAGCAGCCTAGCGGGAGAGCAGTTCTTC. The chain combines TRBV2 with TRBJ2-1; 9 bases are a match to TRBD2. The CDR3 contains 11 residues. After removal of 6 bases from V and 10 bases from J, the junction contained 1 base not matched to a gene. The germline gives CDR1 SNHLY, CDR2 FYNNEI.

The CDR3 region has the DNA TGTGCCAGCAGTATCAGGCAGCTGGCCGAGCAGTACTTC. Protein product: CASSIRQLAEQYF. The J gene is TRBJ2-7, the V gene TRBV6-2 or TRBV6-3; D remains ambiguous. This CDR3 has 13 amino acids. Germline V gene lookup returns CDR1 MNHEY and CDR2 SVGEGT. V dropped 5 bases and J dropped 6 bases, with 14 bases sitting between them.

The V gene is TRBV2, the J gene TRBJ1-2; D uncertain. The ends were cut back, 2 bases at V and 6 bases at J, with 10 bases in the middle. The CDR3 sequence is 13 residues long. From germline, CDR1 is SNHLY and CDR2 FYNNEI. CDR3 bases: TGTGCCAGCAGTGAATTGGGTGCGGATGGCTACACCTTC. This sequence encodes CASSELGADGYTF.

The rearrangement links TRBV6-2 or TRBV6-3 to TRBJ2-3; D is unclear. The CDR3 has 13 residues. The V gene lost 4 bases and the J gene lost 4 bases, with 9 bases spanning the gap. Germline CDR1 is MNHEY and CDR2 is SVGEGT. CDR3: CASSSVGPDTQYF. In DNA, the CDR3 is TGTGCCAGCAGTTCAGTTGGCCCAGATACGCAGTATTTT.

The chain joins TRBV28 to TRBJ2-1, with a weak D call TRBD2 (5 bases). V lost 5 bases and J 7 bases, leaving 15 bases between the germline ends. The CDR3 is made up of 14 amino acids. The V gene's germline CDR1 is MDHEN and CDR2 SYDVKM. CDR3 sequence (DNA): TGTGCCAGCAGTATTCCGGATCAGCGGAATGAGCAGTTCTTC. Encoded protein: CASSIPDQRNEQFF.

The V call is TRBV10-3, the J call TRBJ2-7, with 13 bases lining up with TRBD2. Germline lookup yields CDR1 ENHRY and CDR2 SYGVKD. V was clipped by 2 bases and J by 3 bases; unmatched bases: 4. The CDR3 length is 16 residues. The CDR3 spells CAISEGTSGIYYEQYF. As DNA, the CDR3 is TGTGCCATCAGTGAGGGGACTAGCGGGATTTACTACGAGCAGTACTTC.

This rearrangement joins TRBV10-3 to TRBJ1-2, with D unclear. This CDR3 spans 13 amino acids. CDR1 is ENHRY and CDR2 is SYGVKD in the germline V gene. Deletions cut 3 bases from V and 3 bases from J, with 8 bases between. This CDR3 is CAISDDRDYGYTF. CDR3 DNA sequence: TGTGCCATCAGTGATGATCGGGACTATGGCTACACCTTC.

This clone occurred a few times. The chain links TRBV6-2 or TRBV6-3 to TRBJ2-2; perhaps TRBD2 as D (6 bases). This CDR3 comprises 14 residues. Germline V gene lookup returns CDR1 MNHEY and CDR2 SVGEGT. The V gene lost 2 bases and the J gene lost 6 bases, with 10 bases spanning the gap. The CDR3, as DNA: TGTGCCAGCAGTTACCCCGGGAGCGCCGGGGAGCTGTTTTTT. This gives the protein CASSYPGSAGELFF.

This chain joins TRBV4-3 and TRBJ2-5; 7 bases line up with TRBD2. With V trimmed by 0 bases and J by 4 bases, 5 bases remained unmatched. This CDR3 contains 15 residues. Germline V gives CDR1 LGHNA, CDR2 YSLEER. CDR3 residues: CASSQDPGGGETQYF. In DNA, the CDR3 is TGCGCCAGCAGCCAAGACCCCGGCGGGGGAGAGACCCAGTACTTC.

This chain joins TRBV19 and TRBJ2-1, with D possibly TRBD2 on 5 matching bases. The germline V gene encodes CDR1 LNHDA and CDR2 SQIVND (reference sequence). The V end was cut by 5 bases, the J end by 3 bases, with 11 bases between. This CDR3 has 14 amino acids. DNA for the CDR3: TGTGCCAGTAGTTACTTGGGGAGCTACAATGAGCAGTTCTTC. This translates into CASSYLGSYNEQFF. The full variable domain, its missing parts supplied by reference TRBV19 and TRBJ2-1, is DGGITQSPKYLFRKEGQNVTLSCEQNLNHDAMYWYRQDPGQGLRLIYYSQIVNDFQKGDIAEGYSVSREKKESFPLTVTSAQKNPTAFYLCASSYLGSYNEQFFGPGTRLTVL.

The gene calls are TRBV10-3 and TRBJ2-3; TRBD2 is a possible D gene (7 bases). Germline CDR1 and CDR2: ENHRY and SYGVKD. The CDR3 spans 14 residues. Deletions cut 6 bases from V and 2 bases from J, with 12 bases between. Written as DNA, the CDR3 is TGTGCCATCAGGCCCGCGGGGGCCACAGATACGCAGTATTTT. This sequence encodes CAIRPAGATDTQYF.

This rearrangement joins TRBV7-3 to TRBJ1-2; no clear D gene. Germline V gene data show CDR1 as SGHTA and CDR2 as FQGTGA. The ends were cut back, 2 bases at V and 7 bases at J, with 11 bases in the middle. The CDR3 is 13 residues long. CDR3 coding DNA: TGTGCCAGCAGCTTATCACTTCCGGGTGGCTACACCTTC. Its protein is CASSLSLPGGYTF.

The chain uses TRBV4-1 and TRBJ1-2, with D maybe TRBD1 (6 bases). Per the germline V gene, CDR1 is MGHRA and CDR2 is YSYEKL. Trimming pared 0 bases from V and 0 bases from J, leaving 11 bases between. This CDR3 spans 16 amino acids. CDR3 sequence (DNA): TGCGCCAGCAGCCAAGATGGAAAGGGGGCTAACTATGGCTACACCTTC. Residues: CASSQDGKGANYGYTF.

The rearrangement links TRBV14 to TRBJ1-1; D is perhaps TRBD1 (6 bases). CDR1 and CDR2 from the germline V gene are SGHDN and FVKESK. The CDR3 has 15 residues. V was trimmed by 0 bases and J by 4 bases, leaving 12 bases between them. The CDR3 protein is CASSQDRGRGTEAFF. The CDR3 DNA sequence: TGTGCCAGCAGCCAAGATAGGGGGAGAGGCACTGAAGCTTTCTTT. The full variable domain, its missing parts supplied by reference TRBV14 and TRBJ1-1, is EAGVTQFPSHSVIEKGQTVTLRCDPISGHDNLYWYRRVMGKEIKFLLHFVKESKQDESGMPNNRFLAERTGGTYSTLKVQPAELEDSGVYFCASSQDRGRGTEAFFGQGTRLTVV.

The CDR3 region has the DNA TGTGCCAGCAGCTTATTTTTGTCACAGGTCTTCTACAATGAGCAGTTCTTC. Protein sequence: CASSLFLSQVFYNEQFF. The chain carries TRBV7-9 and TRBJ2-1; a possible D gene is TRBD1 (5 bases). Trimming shortened V by 2 bases and J by 3 bases, and 17 bases separated the two germline ends. Germline values: CDR1 SEHNR, CDR2 FQNEAQ (reference sequence). The CDR3 runs 17 residues. The full variable domain, with the rest looked up from reference TRBV7-9 and TRBJ2-1, is DTGVSQNPRHKITKRGQNVTFRCDPISEHNRLYWYRQTLGQGPEFLTYFQNEAQLEKSRLLSDRFSAERPKGSFSTLEIQRTEQGDSAMYLCASSLFLSQVFYNEQFFGPGTRLTVL.

This sequence joins TRBV18 and TRBJ1-3, with D unresolved. Trimming removed 3 bases from V and 2 bases from J, with 11 bases in between. Germline V gene sequence: CDR1 KGHSH, CDR2 LQKENI. This CDR3 is 15 amino acids long. The CDR3 loop is CASSPRVDTGNTIYF. The CDR3 DNA is TGTGCCAGCTCACCGAGGGTAGATACTGGAAACACCATATATTTT.

The V and J genes are TRBV12-3 or TRBV12-4 and TRBJ1-2; a possible D gene is TRBD1 (5 bases). The V and J ends lost 4 bases and 6 bases respectively, with 9 bases between them. The CDR3 loop spans 12 amino acids. CDR3 in amino acids: CASSSTADGYTF. The CDR3 region has the DNA TGTGCCAGCAGTTCGACAGCCGATGGCTACACCTTC.

This clone was detected only a few times. The chain recombines TRBV6-5 with TRBJ1-1; D is unresolved. V gave up 6 bases and J gave up 3 bases, with 11 bases separating them. CDR3 length: 13 amino acids. Germline V CDR1 and CDR2: MNHEY, SVGAGI. The CDR3 coding sequence is TGTGCCAGCAGGGACGGAGGTTACACTGAAGCTTTCTTT. This sequence encodes CASRDGGYTEAFF.

This clone was recorded once. The genes are TRBV12-3 or TRBV12-4 and TRBJ1-1, with D perhaps TRBD1 (6 bases). The CDR3 totals 12 residues. Deletions cut 8 bases from V and 4 bases from J, with 11 bases between. This CDR3 is CASGNRATEAFF. The CDR3 bases are TGTGCCAGCGGAAACAGGGCCACTGAAGCTTTCTTT.

As regards this clone: The same CDR3 is also encoded by other DNA sequences in this sample. The rearrangement uses TRBV20-1 and TRBJ2-3, with D possibly matching TRBD1 (5 bases). The V end was cut by 4 bases, the J end by 4 bases, with 6 bases between. The V gene's germline CDR1 is DFQATT and CDR2 SNEGSKA (reference sequence). CDR3 size: 11 residues. The CDR3 loop is CSAKGPDTQYF. The CDR3 DNA is TGCAGTGCTAAGGGGCCAGATACGCAGTATTTT.

CDR3 bases: TGTGCCAGCAGCATAACAGCAAACTCCTACAATGAGCAGTTCTTC. Amino acids: CASSITANSYNEQFF. V gene TRBV7-2 combines with J gene TRBJ2-1, with D uncertain. Germline CDR1 is SGHTA and CDR2 is FQGNSA. V lost 5 bases to trimming and J lost 0 bases, with 11 bases between them. CDR3 length: 15 amino acids.

V is TRBV14 and J is TRBJ1-2, with D perhaps TRBD1 (6 bases). Germline assignment: CDR1 SGHDN and CDR2 FVKESK. This CDR3 region has 12 residues. V lost 4 bases and J 8 bases, leaving 11 bases between the germline ends. CDR3 amino acids: CASSLQGVGYTF. Here the CDR3 DNA reads TGTGCCAGCAGCCTACAGGGAGTGGGCTACACCTTC.

The chain joins TRBV24-1 to TRBJ1-2; D may be TRBD1 (6 bases). Looked up from germline, CDR1 is KGHDR and CDR2 is SFDVKD. The germline V and J ends were trimmed by 4 bases and 10 bases, with 12 bases remaining between them. The CDR3 has 12 amino acids. The CDR3 bases are TGTGCCACCAGTGACCCCGGGACATTCTACACCTTC. Amino acid sequence: CATSDPGTFYTF.